The next 16 T cell receptor beta chains were all read from a single sample in a study of PD-1 blockade in classical Hodgkin lymphoma. Time point here: cycle 4 day 1 (C4D1), after six to seven weeks of nivolumab. Every patient experienced relapse after autologous stem cell transplantation, and brentuximab vedotin exposure varied. Negative selection with magnetic separation was used to purify CD4+ T cells from thawed PBMCs. Repertoires were generated with immunoSEQ multiplex PCR, while TCRdb's copy carries only in-frame clones and drops some. The sample has around 37,000 clones, about 94% seen once. This material consisted of CD4+ T cells from blood, taken before the fourth cycle of nivolumab. The receptor source for this set is a human donor with classical Hodgkin lymphoma.

This rearrangement joins TRBV11-2 to TRBJ2-7; perhaps D is TRBD1 or TRBD2 (5 bases each). The V end was cut by 4 bases, the J end by 3 bases, with 16 bases between. The CDR3 is 15 residues long. Per germline, CDR1 SGHAT and CDR2 FQNNGV. CDR3: CASSYGRDGYYEQYF. The CDR3 bases are TGTGCCAGCAGCTATGGACGGGACGGCTACTACGAGCAGTACTTC.

The rearrangement joins TRBV19 to TRBJ2-1; 11 nucleotides align to TRBD1. The V and J ends lost 7 bases and 8 bases, in that order; junction bases with no gene match: 13. Germline V gene data show CDR1 as LNHDA and CDR2 as SQIVND (reference sequence). The CDR3 is made up of 16 amino acids. In DNA, the CDR3 is TGTGCCAGTACCCTGTCTGGGACAGGGGGGGCCTATGAGCAGTTCTTC. Translated: CASTLSGTGGAYEQFF.

V and J are TRBV5-8 and TRBJ2-1; D is possibly TRBD2 (7 bases). Germline values: CDR1 SGHTS, CDR2 YDEGEE. Trimming removed 4 bases at V and 4 bases at J, with 15 bases between. This CDR3 spans 15 amino acids. The DNA of the CDR3 is TGTGCCAGCAGCAGGCGGGGGCCCGCATACAATGAGCAGTTCTTC. It is translated as CASSRRGPAYNEQFF.

As DNA, the CDR3 is TGTGCCTGGAGTGTATTAAAGGGGGCTGCCTATGGCTACACCTTC. It translates to CAWSVLKGAAYGYTF. The chain recombines TRBV30 with TRBJ1-2, with 7 positions matching TRBD1. The CDR3 has 15 residues. The V segment lost 0 bases and the J segment 4 bases; nucleotides outside the gene matches: 8. Germline assignment: CDR1 GTSNPN and CDR2 SVGIG (reference sequence).

The gene calls are TRBV15 and TRBJ1-2; the D gene is possibly TRBD1 (6 bases). CDR3 length: 15 residues. The V and J ends lost 2 bases and 0 bases respectively, with 10 bases between them. The germline V gene has CDR1 LNHNV and CDR2 YYDKDF (reference sequence). The CDR3 sequence is CATSRPDRANYGYTF. CDR3 DNA: TGTGCCACCAGCAGACCGGACAGAGCTAACTATGGCTACACCTTC.

This clone was counted between two and nine times. The chain recombines TRBV7-9 with TRBJ1-2; 8 bases are shared with TRBD1. V lost 5 bases and J lost 3; bases outside the gene matches: 2. Germline loops: CDR1 SEHNR, CDR2 FQNEAQ (reference sequence). The CDR3 has 13 amino acids. CDR3 nucleotides: TGTGCCAGCAGCACGGACAGGGACTATGGCTACACCTTC. This gives the protein CASSTDRDYGYTF.

V is TRBV7-4 and J is TRBJ2-4; D ambiguous. This CDR3 has 12 amino acids. In germline, CDR1 is SGHVT, CDR2 SQSDAQ. V lost 5 bases and J lost 8, with 10 bases in between. In nucleotides, the CDR3 is TGTGCCAGCAGCCGGACGGCGGACATTCAGTACTTC. Translated, it gives CASSRTADIQYF.

J is TRBJ2-7 and V is TRBV10-2; 11 nucleotides agree with TRBD2. J was trimmed by 5 bases and V by 6 bases; bases with no gene match: 6. Per the germline V gene, CDR1 is WSHSY and CDR2 is SAAADI. The CDR3 sequence is 14 residues long. The CDR3 reads CASRLAGGPNEQYF. The CDR3 DNA sequence: TGCGCCAGCAGGTTAGCGGGAGGGCCCAACGAGCAGTACTTC.

Points on this clone: One end of the junction is discordant with germline, which a read error may explain. The chain uses TRBV30 and TRBJ2-7, with TRBD2 as a possible D gene (6 bases). Germline lookup yields CDR1 GTSNPN and CDR2 SVGIG (reference sequence). The CDR3 has 13 residues. The CDR3 nucleotides are TGTGCCGGGAGACTAGGATGGGCTGGCGAGCAGTACTTC. Translated, it gives CAGRLGWAGEQYF.

This clone has a single count. This chain uses TRBV5-1 with TRBJ2-3, with 15 bases fitting TRBD2. V lost 5 bases and J lost 2; bases outside the gene matches: 9. CDR1 is SGHRS and CDR2 is YFSETQ in the germline V gene. The CDR3 runs to 18 residues. The CDR3 sequence: CASSSGLAGGLTTDTQYF. The CDR3 DNA sequence: TGCGCCAGCAGTTCCGGACTAGCGGGAGGGTTAACCACAGATACGCAGTATTTT.

The chain employs TRBV5-4 and TRBJ2-5, with D possibly matching TRBD1 (5 bases). This CDR3 has 14 amino acids. V lost 4 bases to trimming and J lost 1 base, with 11 bases between them. Germline values: CDR1 SGHNT, CDR2 YYREEE (reference sequence). Here the CDR3 reads CASSVPGAQETQYF. The CDR3 DNA reads TGTGCCAGCAGCGTGCCTGGGGCCCAAGAGACCCAGTACTTC.

The rearrangement links TRBV7-8 to TRBJ2-2; D may correspond to TRBD1 or TRBD2 (5 bases each). Trimming took off 5 bases at V and 1 base at J, with 26 bases between the two ends. The germline V gene encodes CDR1 SGHVS and CDR2 FQNEAQ. The CDR3 sequence is 20 residues long. CDR3 loop: CASSPTGRSALPLNTGELFF. For the CDR3, the DNA is TGTGCCAGCAGCCCAACGGGGCGCAGCGCCCTTCCCTTGAACACCGGGGAGCTGTTTTTT.

V is TRBV30 and J is TRBJ2-7; the D gene could be TRBD1 or TRBD2 (9 bases each). V shed 4 bases and J shed 6 bases, with 22 bases lying between them. Looked up from germline, CDR1 is GTSNPN and CDR2 is SVGIG (reference sequence). The length of the CDR3 is 15 residues. The CDR3 is CAWNRGRREGREQYF. The CDR3, as DNA: TGTGCCTGGAACAGGGGGCGGCGGGAGGGCCGCGAGCAGTACTTC.

The V and J genes are TRBV4-1 and TRBJ2-1, with 9 bases identical to TRBD2. The CDR3 consists of 17 residues. Germline V lookup: CDR1 MGHRA, CDR2 YSYEKL. V lost 4 bases, J lost 7 bases, and 14 bases stayed unmatched. The CDR3 region is CASSPTGRGRAGNEQFF. The CDR3 nucleotides are TGCGCCAGCAGCCCGACAGGTCGCGGGAGGGCGGGGAATGAGCAGTTCTTC.

This clone occurred once. The chain couples TRBV28 to TRBJ2-6; either TRBD1 or TRBD2 may supply D (5 bases each). This CDR3 is built from 18 residues. V was pared by 2 bases and J by 1 base, with 15 bases between. Germline CDR1 reads MDHEN; CDR2 reads SYDVKM. The CDR3 loop is CASSLRQGALSGANVLTF. CDR3 nucleotides: TGTGCCAGCAGTTTAAGGCAGGGAGCCTTGTCTGGGGCCAACGTCCTGACTTTC.

V gene TRBV7-2 combines with J gene TRBJ1-5; a weak D match, TRBD1 (5 bases). V was clipped by 5 bases and J by 5 bases, with 19 bases between them. Germline-derived CDR1 and CDR2 are SGHTA and FQGNSA. The CDR3 is 16 residues long. CDR3 DNA: TGTGCCAGCAGCCCGGGGACGACGGGGAGGTATCAGCCCCAGCATTTT. Translated, it gives CASSPGTTGRYQPQHF.